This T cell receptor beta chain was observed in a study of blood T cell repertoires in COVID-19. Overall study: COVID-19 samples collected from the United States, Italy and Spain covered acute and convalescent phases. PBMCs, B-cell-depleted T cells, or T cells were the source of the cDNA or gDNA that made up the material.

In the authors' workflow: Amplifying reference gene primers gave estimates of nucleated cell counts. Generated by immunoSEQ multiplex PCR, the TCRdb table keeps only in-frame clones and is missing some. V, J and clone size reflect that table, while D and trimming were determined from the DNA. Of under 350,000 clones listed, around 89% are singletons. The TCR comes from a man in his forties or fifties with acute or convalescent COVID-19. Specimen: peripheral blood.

The CDR3 protein is CASSFSLDGYTF. CDR3 sequence (DNA): TGTGCCAGCAGCTTCTCCTTAGATGGCTACACCTTC. The V call is TRBV5-5, the J call TRBJ1-2; D uncertain. The CDR3 totals 12 residues. The germline V gene has CDR1 SGHKS and CDR2 YYEKEE (reference sequence). Trimming cost V 2 bases and J 6 bases, with 8 bases left between them.